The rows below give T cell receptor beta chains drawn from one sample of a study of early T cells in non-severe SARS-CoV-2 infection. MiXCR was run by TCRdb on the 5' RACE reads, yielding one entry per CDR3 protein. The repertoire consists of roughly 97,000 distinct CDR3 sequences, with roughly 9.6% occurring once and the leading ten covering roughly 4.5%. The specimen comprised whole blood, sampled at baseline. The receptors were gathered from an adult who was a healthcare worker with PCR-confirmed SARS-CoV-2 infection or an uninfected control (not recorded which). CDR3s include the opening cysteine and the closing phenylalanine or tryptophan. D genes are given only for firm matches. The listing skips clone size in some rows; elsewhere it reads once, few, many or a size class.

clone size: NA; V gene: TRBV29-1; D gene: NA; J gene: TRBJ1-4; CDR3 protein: CSVIQGTTNEKLFF; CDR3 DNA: TGCAGCGTGATTCAGGGTACAACTAATGAAAAACTGTTTTTT
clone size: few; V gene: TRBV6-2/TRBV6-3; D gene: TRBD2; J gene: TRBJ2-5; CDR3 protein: CASSCRLAEETQYF; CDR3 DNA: TGTGCCAGCAGTTGCCGGCTAGCGGAAGAGACCCAGTACTTC
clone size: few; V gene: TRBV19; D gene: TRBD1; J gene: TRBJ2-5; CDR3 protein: CACGTGVVETQYF; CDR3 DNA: TGTGCCTGTGGGACAGGGGTTGTGGAGACCCAGTACTTC
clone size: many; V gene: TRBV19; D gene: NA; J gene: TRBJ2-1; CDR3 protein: CASSIVQSSYNEQFF; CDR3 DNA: TGTGCCAGTAGTATAGTCCAGAGCTCCTACAATGAGCAGTTCTTC
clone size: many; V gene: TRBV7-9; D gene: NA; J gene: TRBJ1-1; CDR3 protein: CASSLVVRIEAFF; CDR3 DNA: TGTGCCAGCAGCTTAGTAGTCCGGATTGAAGCTTTCTTT
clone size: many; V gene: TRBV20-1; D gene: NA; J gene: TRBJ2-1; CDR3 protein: CSARDLRGPYNEQFF; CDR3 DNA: TGCAGTGCTAGAGATCTGCGAGGACCCTACAATGAGCAGTTCTTC
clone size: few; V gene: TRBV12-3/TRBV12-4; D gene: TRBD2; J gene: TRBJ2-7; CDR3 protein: CASSLGASGYEQYF; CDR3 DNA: TGTGCCAGCAGTTTAGGTGCTAGCGGTTACGAGCAGTACTTC
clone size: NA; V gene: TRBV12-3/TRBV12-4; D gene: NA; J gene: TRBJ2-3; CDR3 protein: CASRSWRGGGTDTQYF; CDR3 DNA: TGTGCCAGCAGAAGTTGGAGGGGAGGAGGCACAGATACGCAGTATTTT
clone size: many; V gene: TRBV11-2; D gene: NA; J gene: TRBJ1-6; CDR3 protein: CASSTSGLKTLHF; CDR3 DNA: TGTGCCAGCAGCACTAGCGGGCTTAAGACCCTCCACTTT
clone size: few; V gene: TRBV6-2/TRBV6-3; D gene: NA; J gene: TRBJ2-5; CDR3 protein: CASSRAGRVVVQYF; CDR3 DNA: TGTGCCAGCAGCCGAGCGGGCAGGGTGGTAGTCCAGTACTTC
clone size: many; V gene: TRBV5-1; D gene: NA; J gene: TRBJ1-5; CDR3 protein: CASSLGVLADEDGQPQHF; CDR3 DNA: TGCGCCAGCAGCTTAGGGGTCCTGGCCGATGAGGATGGTCAGCCCCAGCATTTT
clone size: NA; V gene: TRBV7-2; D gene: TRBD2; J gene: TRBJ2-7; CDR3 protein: CASSLGGTSGSYEQYF; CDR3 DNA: TGTGCCAGCAGCTTAGGGGGGACTAGCGGGAGTTACGAGCAGTACTTC
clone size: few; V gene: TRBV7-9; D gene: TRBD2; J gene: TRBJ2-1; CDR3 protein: CASSPGLAGGLSSYNEQFF; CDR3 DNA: TGTGCCAGCAGCCCAGGACTAGCGGGGGGCCTTAGCTCCTACAATGAGCAGTTCTTC
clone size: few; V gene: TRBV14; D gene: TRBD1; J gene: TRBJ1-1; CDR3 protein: CASSQDDRALNTEAFF; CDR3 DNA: TGTGCCAGCAGCCAAGACGACAGGGCCCTTAACACTGAAGCTTTCTTT
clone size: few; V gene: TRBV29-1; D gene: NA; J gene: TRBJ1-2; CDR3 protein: CSASQDGYTF; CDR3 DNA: TGCAGCGCCTCTCAGGACGGCTACACCTTC
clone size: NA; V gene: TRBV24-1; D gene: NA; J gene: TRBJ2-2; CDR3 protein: CATSDLSENTGELFF; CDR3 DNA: TGTGCCACCAGTGATTTGTCTGAGAACACCGGGGAGCTGTTTTTT
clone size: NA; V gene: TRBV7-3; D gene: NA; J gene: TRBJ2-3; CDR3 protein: CASSLRGGGTDTQYF; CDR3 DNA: TGTGCCAGCAGCTTAAGGGGGGGCGGCACAGATACGCAGTATTTT
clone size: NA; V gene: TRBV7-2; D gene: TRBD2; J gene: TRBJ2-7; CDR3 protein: CASSLETSGSYEQYF; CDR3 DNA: TGTGCCAGCAGCTTAGAGACTAGCGGGAGTTACGAGCAGTACTTC
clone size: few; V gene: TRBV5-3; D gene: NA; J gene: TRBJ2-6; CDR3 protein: CARSFSGPPGAPIALPVLTF; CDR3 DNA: TGTGCCAGAAGCTTTTCAGGCCCACCGGGGGCTCCTATCGCATTACCCGTCCTGACTTTC
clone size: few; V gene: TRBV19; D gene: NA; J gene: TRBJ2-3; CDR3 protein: CASTPGTGKDTQYF; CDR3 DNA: TGTGCCAGTACTCCAGGGACCGGGAAAGATACGCAGTATTTT
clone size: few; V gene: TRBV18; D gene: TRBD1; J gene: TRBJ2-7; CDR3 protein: CASSFQTGGGEQYF; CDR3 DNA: TGTGCCAGCTCCTTCCAGACAGGGGGCGGCGAGCAGTACTTC
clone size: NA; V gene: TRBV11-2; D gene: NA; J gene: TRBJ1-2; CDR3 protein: CASSLEQAGGYTF; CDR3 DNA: TGTGCCAGCAGCTTAGAACAGGCGGGAGGCTACACCTTC
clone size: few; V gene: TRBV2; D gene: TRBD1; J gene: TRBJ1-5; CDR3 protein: CASSGDRGFNQPQHF; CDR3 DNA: TGTGCCAGCAGTGGCGACAGGGGATTCAATCAGCCCCAGCATTTT